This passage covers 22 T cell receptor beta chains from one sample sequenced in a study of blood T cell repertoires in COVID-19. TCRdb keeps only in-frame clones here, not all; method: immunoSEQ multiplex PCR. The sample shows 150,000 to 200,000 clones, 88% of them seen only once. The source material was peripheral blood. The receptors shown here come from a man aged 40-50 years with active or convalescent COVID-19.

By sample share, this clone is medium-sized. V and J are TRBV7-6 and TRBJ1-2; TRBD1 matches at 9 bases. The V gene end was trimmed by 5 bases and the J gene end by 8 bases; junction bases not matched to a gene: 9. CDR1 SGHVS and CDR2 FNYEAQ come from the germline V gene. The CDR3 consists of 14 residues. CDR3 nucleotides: TGTGCCAGCAGCCCAGCGACAGGGGGTGTCGGCTACACCTTC. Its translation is CASSPATGGVGYTF. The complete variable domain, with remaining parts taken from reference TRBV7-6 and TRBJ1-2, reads GAGVSQSPRYKVTKRGQDVALRCDPISGHVSLYWYRQALGQGPEFLTYFNYEAQQDKSGLPNDRFSAERPEGSISTLTIQRTEQRDSAMYRCASSPATGGVGYTFGSGTRLTVV.

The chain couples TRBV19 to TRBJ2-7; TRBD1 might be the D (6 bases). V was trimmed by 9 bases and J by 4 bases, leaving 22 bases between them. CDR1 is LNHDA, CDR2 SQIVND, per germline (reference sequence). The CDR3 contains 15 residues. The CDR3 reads CASSIRGNPPYEQYF. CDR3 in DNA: TGTGCCAGCAGCATAAGGGGGAACCCGCCTTACGAGCAGTACTTC.

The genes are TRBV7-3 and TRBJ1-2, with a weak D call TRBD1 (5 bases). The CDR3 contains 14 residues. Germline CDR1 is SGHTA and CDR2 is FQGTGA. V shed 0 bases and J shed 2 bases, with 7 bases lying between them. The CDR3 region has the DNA TGTGCCAGCAGCTTAACCCCAGGGAACTATGGCTACACCTTC. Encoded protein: CASSLTPGNYGYTF.

The CDR3 here is CASGYGQGGNSPLHF. Written as DNA, the CDR3 is TGTGCTAGTGGTTATGGACAGGGTGGGAATTCACCCCTCCACTTT. The gene calls are TRBV12-5 and TRBJ1-6; 8 positions match TRBD1. The CDR3 sequence is 15 residues long. The J segment lost 7 bases and the V segment lost 4 bases, leaving 6 bases of the junction unmatched. CDR1 LGHNT and CDR2 FRNRAP come from the germline V gene.

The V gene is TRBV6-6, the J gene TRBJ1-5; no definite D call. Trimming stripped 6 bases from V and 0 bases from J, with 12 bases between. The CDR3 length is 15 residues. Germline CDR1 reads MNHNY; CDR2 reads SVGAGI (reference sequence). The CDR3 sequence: CASSLRGNSNQPQHF. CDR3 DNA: TGTGCCAGCAGCTTGAGAGGGAATAGCAATCAGCCCCAGCATTTT.

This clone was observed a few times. The CDR3 loop is CASSMGQGLYTEAFF. For the CDR3, the DNA is TGTGCCAGCAGTATGGGACAGGGCCTGTACACTGAAGCTTTCTTT. V and J are TRBV28 and TRBJ1-1; 9 bases line up with TRBD1. CDR1 and CDR2 from the germline V gene are MDHEN and SYDVKM. Germline trimming cut 5 bases from V and 3 bases from J; bases unmatched to any gene: 7. The CDR3 is 15 residues long.

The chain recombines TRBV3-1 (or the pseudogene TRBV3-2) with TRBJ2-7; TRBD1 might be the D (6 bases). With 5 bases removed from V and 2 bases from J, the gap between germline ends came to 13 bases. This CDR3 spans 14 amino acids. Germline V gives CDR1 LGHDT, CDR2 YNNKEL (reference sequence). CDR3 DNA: TGTGCCAGCAGCGCCCAGGGGCGAACCTACGAGCAGTACTTC. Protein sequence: CASSAQGRTYEQYF.

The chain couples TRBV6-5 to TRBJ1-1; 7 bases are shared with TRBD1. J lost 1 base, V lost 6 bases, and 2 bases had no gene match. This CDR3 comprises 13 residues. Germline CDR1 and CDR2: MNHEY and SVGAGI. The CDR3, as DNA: TGTGCCAGCAGAGGGACAGCGAACACTGAAGCTTTCTTT. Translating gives CASRGTANTEAFF.

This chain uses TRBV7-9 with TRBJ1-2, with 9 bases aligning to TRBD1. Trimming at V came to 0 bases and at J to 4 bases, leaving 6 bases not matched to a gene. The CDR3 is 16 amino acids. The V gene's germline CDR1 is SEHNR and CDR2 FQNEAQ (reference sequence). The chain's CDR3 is CASSLALPGQGYGYTF. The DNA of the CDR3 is TGTGCCAGCAGCTTAGCCCTACCGGGACAGGGCTATGGCTACACCTTC.

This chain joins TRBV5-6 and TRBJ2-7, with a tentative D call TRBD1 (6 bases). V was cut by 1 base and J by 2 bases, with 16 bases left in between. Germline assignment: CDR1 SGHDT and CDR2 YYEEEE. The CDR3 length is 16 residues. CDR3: CASSLRGIQRAYEQYF. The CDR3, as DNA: TGTGCCAGCAGCTTGAGGGGGATCCAGCGTGCCTACGAGCAGTACTTC.

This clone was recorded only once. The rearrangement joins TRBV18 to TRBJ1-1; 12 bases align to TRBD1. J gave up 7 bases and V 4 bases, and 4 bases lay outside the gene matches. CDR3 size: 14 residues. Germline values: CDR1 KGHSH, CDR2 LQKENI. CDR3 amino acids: CASSRDRGQSEAFF. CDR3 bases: TGTGCCAGCTCACGGGACAGGGGGCAGAGTGAAGCTTTCTTT.

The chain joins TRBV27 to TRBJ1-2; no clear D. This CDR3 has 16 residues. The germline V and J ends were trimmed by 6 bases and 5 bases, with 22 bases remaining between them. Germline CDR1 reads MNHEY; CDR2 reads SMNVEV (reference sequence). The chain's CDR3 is CASSRSTQGGSYGYTF. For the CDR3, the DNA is TGTGCCAGCAGCCGAAGCACCCAAGGAGGGTCTTATGGCTACACCTTC.

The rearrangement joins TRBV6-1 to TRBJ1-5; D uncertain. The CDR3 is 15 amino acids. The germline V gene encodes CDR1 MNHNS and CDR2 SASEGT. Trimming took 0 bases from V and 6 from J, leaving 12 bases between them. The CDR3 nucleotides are TGTGCCAGCAGTGAAGCCCGGGGTCGCGGTCAGCCCCAGCATTTT. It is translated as CASSEARGRGQPQHF.

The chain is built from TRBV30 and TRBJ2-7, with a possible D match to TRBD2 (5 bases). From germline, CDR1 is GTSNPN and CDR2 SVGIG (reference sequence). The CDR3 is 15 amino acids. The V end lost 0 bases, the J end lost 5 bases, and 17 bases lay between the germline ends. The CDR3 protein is CAWSVEGRGLDEQYF. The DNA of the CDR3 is TGTGCCTGGAGTGTGGAAGGGAGAGGTTTAGACGAGCAGTACTTC.

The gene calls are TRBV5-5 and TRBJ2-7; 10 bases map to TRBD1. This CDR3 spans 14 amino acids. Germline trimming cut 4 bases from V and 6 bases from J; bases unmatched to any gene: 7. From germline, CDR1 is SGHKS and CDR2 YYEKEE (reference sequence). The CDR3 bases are TGTGCCAGCAGCGTGGACAGGGGGGGCCTCGAGCAGTACTTC. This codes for CASSVDRGGLEQYF.

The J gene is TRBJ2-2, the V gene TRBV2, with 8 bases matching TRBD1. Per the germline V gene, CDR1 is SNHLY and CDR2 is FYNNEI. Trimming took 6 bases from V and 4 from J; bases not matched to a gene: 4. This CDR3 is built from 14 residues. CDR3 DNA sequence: TGTGCCAGCAGCGACAGGGGTCGCACCGGGGAGCTGTTTTTT. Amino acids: CASSDRGRTGELFF.

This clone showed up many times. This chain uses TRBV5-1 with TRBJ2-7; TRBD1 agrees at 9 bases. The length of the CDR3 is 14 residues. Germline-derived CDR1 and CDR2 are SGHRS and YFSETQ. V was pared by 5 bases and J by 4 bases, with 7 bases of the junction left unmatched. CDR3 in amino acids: CASSSGTGQYEQYF. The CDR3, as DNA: TGCGCCAGCAGTTCCGGGACAGGGCAGTACGAGCAGTACTTC.

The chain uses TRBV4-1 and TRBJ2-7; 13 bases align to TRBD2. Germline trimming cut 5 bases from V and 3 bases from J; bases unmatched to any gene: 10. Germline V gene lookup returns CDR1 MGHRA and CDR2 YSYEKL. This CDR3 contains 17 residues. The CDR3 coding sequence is TGCGCCAGCAGCAAAATACTAGCGGGGGGGAAAAACTACGAGCAGTACTTC. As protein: CASSKILAGGKNYEQYF.

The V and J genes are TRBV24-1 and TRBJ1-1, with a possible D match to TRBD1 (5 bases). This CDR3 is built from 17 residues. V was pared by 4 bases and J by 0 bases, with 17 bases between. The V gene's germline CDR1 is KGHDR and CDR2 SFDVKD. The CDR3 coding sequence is TGTGCCACCAGTGAAACGCCCCGGGGGAGGATGAACACTGAAGCTTTCTTT. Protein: CATSETPRGRMNTEAFF.

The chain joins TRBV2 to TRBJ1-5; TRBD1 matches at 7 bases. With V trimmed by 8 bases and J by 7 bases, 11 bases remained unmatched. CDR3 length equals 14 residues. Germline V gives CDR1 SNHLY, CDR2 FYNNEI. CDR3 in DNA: TGTGCCAGCTGCCAGCAGGGGGGCCAACAGCCCCAGCATTTT. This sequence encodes CASCQQGGQQPQHF.

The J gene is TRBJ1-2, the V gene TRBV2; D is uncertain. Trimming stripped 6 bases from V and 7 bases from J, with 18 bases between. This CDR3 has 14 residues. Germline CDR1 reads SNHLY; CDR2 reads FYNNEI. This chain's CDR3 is CASSSQGLAGGYTF. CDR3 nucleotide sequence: TGTGCCAGCAGCTCCCAAGGACTGGCTGGTGGCTACACCTTC. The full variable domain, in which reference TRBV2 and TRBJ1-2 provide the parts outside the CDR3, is EPEVTQTPSHQVTQMGQEVILRCVPISNHLYFYWYRQILGQKVEFLVSFYNNEISEKSEIFDDQFSVERPDGSNFTLKIRSTKLEDSAMYFCASSSQGLAGGYTFGSGTRLTVV.

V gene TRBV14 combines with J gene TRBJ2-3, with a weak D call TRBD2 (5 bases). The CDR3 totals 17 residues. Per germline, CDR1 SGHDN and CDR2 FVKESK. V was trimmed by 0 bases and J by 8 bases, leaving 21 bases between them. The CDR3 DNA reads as TGTGCCAGCAGCCAAGACTGGGCAGGTGTCGGACTGGGTACGCAGTATTTT. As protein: CASSQDWAGVGLGTQYF. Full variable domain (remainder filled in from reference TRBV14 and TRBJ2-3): EAGVTQFPSHSVIEKGQTVTLRCDPISGHDNLYWYRRVMGKEIKFLLHFVKESKQDESGMPNNRFLAERTGGTYSTLKVQPAELEDSGVYFCASSQDWAGVGLGTQYFGPGTRLTVL.